These T cell receptor beta chains were read from a single sample in a study of long-term antiretroviral therapy in people with HIV. Profiled with immunoSEQ multiplex PCR; TCRdb holds only in-frame clones, not every one. The sample lists about 24,000 clones; around 84% were seen once. This specimen consisted of unsorted PBMCs, obtained 3 years after starting antiretroviral therapy. The receptors were sampled from a man aged 50 to 59 with HIV. Each CDR3 is given with its conserved first and last residue. The D gene is left open where the match is weak. For some rows the clone size is stated as once, few or many, or as a class when expanded; others skip it.

clone_size | j_call | v_call | d_call | cdr3_nt | cdr3_aa
- | TRBJ1-1 | TRBV6-1 | TRBD1 | TGTGCCAGCAGTGAATGGACAGGCCGGGGGACTGAAGCTTTCTTT | CASSEWTGRGTEAFF
- | TRBJ1-2 | TRBV27 | - | TGTGCCAGCAGCAACGGGGATGGCTACACCTTC | CASSNGDGYTF
- | TRBJ1-2 | TRBV7-9 | - | TGTGCCAGCAGCCCAAGACAGGATGGCTACACCTTC | CASSPRQDGYTF
- | TRBJ2-1 | TRBV5-1 | TRBD2 | TGCGCCAGCAGCTTCCTAGCGGGTACTAACAATGAGCAGTTCTTC | CASSFLAGTNNEQFF
few | TRBJ2-2 | TRBV6-6 | - | TGTGCCAGCAGGAGGGACATTGAGGACACCGGGGAGCTGTTTTTT | CASRRDIEDTGELFF
- | TRBJ1-2 | TRBV9 | - | TGTGCCAGCGGCCTGGGGGGGAACTATGGCTACACCTTC | CASGLGGNYGYTF
- | TRBJ2-7 | TRBV7-9 | TRBD1 | TGTGCCAGCAGCCGAGACAGGGGGGCCCACGAGCAGTACTTC | CASSRDRGAHEQYF
- | TRBJ1-4 | TRBV9 | - | TGTGCCAGCAGCGTAGGTGGGGAAGGTGAAAAACTGTTTTTT | CASSVGGEGEKLFF
- | TRBJ2-7 | TRBV6-1 | TRBD1 | TGTGCCAGCAGTCCAAGACAGGGATCCAACTACGAGCAGTACTTC | CASSPRQGSNYEQYF
- | TRBJ1-2 | TRBV6-5 | - | TGTGCCAGCAGACCGACGGGCGGGGATGGCTACACCTTC | CASRPTGGDGYTF
- | TRBJ1-6 | TRBV10-3 | - | TGTGCCATCAGTGGGAACAGCTATAATTCACCCCTCCACTTT | CAISGNSYNSPLHF
- | TRBJ1-1 | TRBV28 | TRBD1 | TGTGCCAGCAGCCGGCCCGGGACAGGGGGCACTGAAGCTTTCTTT | CASSRPGTGGTEAFF
- | TRBJ1-2 | TRBV19 | - | TGTGCCAGTAGTATCGGCCAGAGCGGCTACACCTTC | CASSIGQSGYTF
once | TRBJ2-7 | TRBV5-6 | - | TGTGCCAGCAGCTTGGCCAACAGAGCCTACGAGCAGTACTTC | CASSLANRAYEQYF
- | TRBJ2-4 | TRBV2 | TRBD1 | TGTGCCAGCAGAATGGACAGGGAGAACATTCAGTACTTC | CASRMDRENIQYF
- | TRBJ2-5 | TRBV5-5 | - | TGTGCCAGCAGCCCCCGGGCCGGAAGGGAGACCCAGTACTTC | CASSPRAGRETQYF
- | TRBJ2-2 | TRBV7-9 | TRBD1 | TGTGCCAGCAGCTTGCCTCGGGGACAGGGAACCGGGGAGCTGTTTTTT | CASSLPRGQGTGELFF
- | TRBJ1-5 | TRBV15 | - | TGTGCCACCAGCACCAGGGAGACGGGCAATCAGCCCCAGCATTTT | CATSTRETGNQPQHF
- | TRBJ2-7 | TRBV29-1 | TRBD1 | TGCAGCGTTGAAGGCCCCCCGGGACAGCCCTACGAGCAGTACTTC | CSVEGPPGQPYEQYF
- | TRBJ1-4 | TRBV5-1 | TRBD1 | TGCGCCAGCAGCCGTCGACAGGGGGTTTATGAAAAACTGTTTTTT | CASSRRQGVYEKLFF
- | TRBJ2-7 | TRBV6-6 | TRBD1 | TGTGCCAGCAGTTACTCCCAGGACAGGGGGATCTACGAGCAGTACTTC | CASSYSQDRGIYEQYF
- | TRBJ1-1 | TRBV11-2 | - | TGTGCCAGCAGCTTAGGGACGGCCTATGAAGCTTTCTTT | CASSLGTAYEAFF
- | TRBJ2-3 | TRBV15 | - | TGTGCCACCAGCAGAGATCTAGATACGCAGTATTTT | CATSRDLDTQYF
once | TRBJ2-3 | TRBV9 | - | TGTGCCAGCAGCGTACCGCGGGATACGCAGTATTTT | CASSVPRDTQYF
- | TRBJ2-7 | TRBV7-2 | - | TGTGCCAGCAGCGTCCAGCTGAGCTACGAGCAGTACTTC | CASSVQLSYEQYF
- | TRBJ1-5 | TRBV28 | - | TGTGCCAGCAGTTTGGACAGACCAAATAGCAATCAGCCCCAGCATTTT | CASSLDRPNSNQPQHF
few | TRBJ1-2 | TRBV4-3 | - | TGCGCCAGCAGCCAAGTTCGATCCTATGGCTACACCTTC | CASSQVRSYGYTF
- | TRBJ2-3 | TRBV30 | - | TGTGCCTGGAGCGCTCGGGCAGATACGCAGTATTTT | CAWSARADTQYF
- | TRBJ2-2 | TRBV5-1 | - | TGCGCCAGCAGCTTAGCGGAGTCCAACACCGGGGAGCTGTTTTTT | CASSLAESNTGELFF
- | TRBJ1-3 | TRBV7-6 | - | TGTGCCAGCAGCCCAGCGCCGGCCAGGGTTGGTGGAAACACCATATATTTT | CASSPAPARVGGNTIYF
once | TRBJ2-3 | TRBV9 | TRBD1 | TGTGCCAGCAGCGGACAGGGGCCTAGCACAGATACGCAGTATTTT | CASSGQGPSTDTQYF
- | TRBJ2-1 | TRBV4-3 | - | TGCGCCAGCAGCCAAGGAGACTTTCCCCTGAATGAGCAGTTCTTC | CASSQGDFPLNEQFF
- | TRBJ2-3 | TRBV19 | - | TGTGCCAGTAATGGTATATCGCGGGAAGACGATACGCAGTATTTT | CASNGISREDDTQYF
- | TRBJ1-5 | TRBV7-9 | TRBD1 | TGTGCCAGCAGCGGACAGGGTAGGGAACAGCCCCAGCATTTT | CASSGQGREQPQHF
- | TRBJ1-1 | TRBV5-5 | - | TGTGCCAGCAGCTTGGGCCGGGGCACTGAAGCTTTCTTT | CASSLGRGTEAFF
- | TRBJ1-6 | TRBV27 | - | TGTGCCAGCAGTTTGGGATCTAATTCACCCCTCCACTTT | CASSLGSNSPLHF
few | TRBJ2-5 | TRBV27 | TRBD2 | TGTGCCAGCAGTTTATGGGCTAGCGGGGGCCAAGAGACCCAGTACTTC | CASSLWASGGQETQYF
once | TRBJ2-7 | TRBV7-9 | - | TGTGCCAGCAGCTTAGCGTGGACAGACTACGAGCAGTACTTC | CASSLAWTDYEQYF
few | TRBJ2-7 | TRBV9 | - | TGTGCCAGCGGGGGGACAGAATCCTACGAGCAGTACTTC | CASGGTESYEQYF
- | TRBJ2-2 | TRBV30 | - | TGTGCCTGGAGTGTAATTCAGGGGACACCGAACACCGGGGAGCTGTTTTTT | CAWSVIQGTPNTGELFF
- | TRBJ1-2 | TRBV4-1 | - | TGCGCCAGCAGCCAAGATTCAGCAGGGTCTAGTGGCTACACCTTC | CASSQDSAGSSGYTF